This passage covers 14 T cell receptor beta chains from one sample sequenced in a study of T cells in Graves' hyperthyroidism and ophthalmopathy (dated by TCRdb to about 2019). Library preparation employed multiplex PCR. Sequencing used an Illumina HiSeq 2000. The TCR beta CDR3 regions were amplified from the RNA transcripts. For the first round of RT-PCR on the TCR CDR3, the HTBI primer set was used together with the Qiagen OneStep RT-PCR kit. The public reads were quality trimmed at Q25 with fastp and then assembled into clones with MiXCR by TCRdb, keeping productive beta chains. Entries that share a CDR3 protein sequence are merged under the most common genes and DNA. For this sample the table gives over 250,000 distinct CDR3 sequences, of which about 20% were detected only once. The ten largest clonotypes hold around 62% of the sample. The sequenced sample was blood. These receptors all stem from a man aged 25-40 years with Graves' ophthalmopathy.

This clonotype was seen a few times. The chain recombines TRBV27 with TRBJ2-7; the match to TRBD2 covers 14 bases. The V gene end was trimmed by 2 bases and the J gene end by 6 bases; junction bases not matched to a gene: 3. The CDR3 is made up of 15 amino acids. CDR1 and CDR2 (germline): MNHEY, SMNVEV (reference sequence). CDR3 sequence reads: CASSLGTSGRREQYF. CDR3 coding DNA: TGTGCCAGCAGTTTAGGGACTAGCGGGAGACGCGAGCAGTACTTC.

The chain has TRBV10-2 and TRBJ2-1; D is unresolved. The CDR3 extends over 14 amino acids. The V end was cut by 7 bases, the J end by 1 base, with 11 bases between. Germline CDR1 and CDR2: WSHSY and SAAADI. The CDR3 here is CASKVEGSYNEQFF. The CDR3 bases are TGCGCCAGCAAGGTTGAAGGATCCTACAATGAGCAGTTCTTC.

There are a few counts of this clonotype. This chain links TRBV9 with TRBJ2-2; 10 bases are a match to TRBD2. Germline V gene data show CDR1 as SGDLS and CDR2 as YYNGEE. V was clipped by 3 bases and J by 8 bases; unmatched bases: 4. This CDR3 is built from 14 residues. CDR3 nucleotide sequence: TGTGCCAGCAGCGCCAGCGGGAGGGGAGGGGAGCTGTTTTTT. Encoded protein: CASSASGRGGELFF.

The genes are TRBV27 and TRBJ2-1; D is ambiguous. The germline CDR1 and CDR2 sequences are MNHEY and SMNVEV (reference sequence). Trimming removed 11 bases at V and 5 bases at J, with 10 bases between. The CDR3 covers 11 residues. The CDR3 DNA is TGTGCCCCGGTTCCTCACAATGAGCAGTTCTTC. It encodes CAPVPHNEQFF.

Here the CDR3 reads CASSEGGAGANVLTF. CDR3 bases: TGTGCCAGCAGTGAAGGAGGGGCTGGGGCCAACGTCCTGACTTTC. The V and J genes are TRBV6-1 and TRBJ2-6, with D perhaps given as TRBD1 or TRBD2 (5 bases each). Germline V gene sequence: CDR1 MNHNS, CDR2 SASEGT. The CDR3 consists of 15 residues. V gave up 1 base and J gave up 2 bases, with 6 bases separating them.

This clonotype turned up a few times. The CDR3: CASSYSSLRFPNTDTQYF. Here the CDR3 DNA reads TGTGCCAGCAGTTACTCGAGTTTACGGTTTCCGAATACAGATACGCAGTATTTT. The genes are TRBV6-5 and TRBJ2-3; D not certain. The ends were cut back, 0 bases at V and 3 bases at J, with 19 bases in the middle. Per germline, CDR1 MNHEY and CDR2 SVGAGI. This CDR3 region has 18 residues.

The chain combines TRBV15 with TRBJ2-1; 7 nucleotides agree with TRBD2. The CDR3 loop spans 16 amino acids. Looked up from germline, CDR1 is LNHNV and CDR2 is YYDKDF (reference sequence). V lost 5 bases to trimming and J lost 3 bases; unmatched junction nucleotides: 10. The CDR3 DNA reads as TGTGCCACCAGCCTACTGCGGAAGCGGGGCTACAATGAGCAGTTCTTC. It encodes CATSLLRKRGYNEQFF.

The rearrangement uses TRBV5-8 and TRBJ2-5; TRBD2 matches at 8 bases. In germline, CDR1 is SGHTS, CDR2 YDEGEE. The CDR3 contains 15 residues. V trimming: 9 bases; J trimming: 5 bases; junction bases outside the gene matches: 15. Here the CDR3 reads CAMSGGSGISETQYF. CDR3 DNA sequence: TGTGCCATGAGCGGCGGTAGCGGGATTTCGGAGACCCAGTACTTC.

This clonotype was detected a few times. The chain couples TRBV5-1 to TRBJ2-3; 13 bases are a match to TRBD2. From germline, CDR1 is SGHRS and CDR2 YFSETQ. V shed 0 bases and J 6 bases; nucleotides not matched to a gene: 13. This CDR3 contains 19 residues. The CDR3 sequence: CASSLGRLAGGPSADTQYF. The CDR3 DNA follows: TGCGCCAGCAGCTTGGGCCGACTAGCGGGAGGTCCTAGTGCGGATACGCAGTATTTT.

The DNA of the CDR3 is TGTGCCAGTAGTCTGAGCTCCTGGGAAAGGCAGCCCCAGCATTTT. It translates to CASSLSSWERQPQHF. The V and J genes are TRBV19 and TRBJ1-5; D gene uncertain. This CDR3 region has 15 residues. Trimming cost V 5 bases and J 7 bases, with 18 bases left between them. The germline gives CDR1 LNHDA, CDR2 SQIVND (reference sequence).

This chain uses TRBV28 with TRBJ1-2; D is uncertain. V lost 5 bases, J lost 0 bases, and 13 bases lay in between. This CDR3 contains 15 residues. The germline CDR1 and CDR2 sequences are MDHEN and SYDVKM. The CDR3 spells CASSPPAGANYGYTF. In DNA form, the CDR3 reads TGTGCCAGCAGTCCCCCGGCCGGGGCTAACTATGGCTACACCTTC.

In its sample, this clonotype was seen a few times. This chain joins TRBV24-1 and TRBJ2-1; TRBD2 agrees at 10 bases. Germline V gene data show CDR1 as KGHDR and CDR2 as SFDVKD. The V and J ends lost 4 bases and 8 bases, in that order; junction bases with no gene match: 4. The CDR3 totals 14 residues. The CDR3 protein is CATSDPSGSDEQFF. CDR3 bases: TGTGCCACCAGTGACCCTAGCGGGAGCGATGAGCAGTTCTTC.

CDR3 amino acids: CAWSIVSSTDTQYF. The CDR3 DNA reads as TGTGCCTGGAGTATAGTCAGCAGCACAGATACGCAGTATTTT. J is TRBJ2-3 and V is TRBV30; D ambiguous. Germline-derived CDR1 and CDR2 are GTSNPN and SVGIG (reference sequence). The CDR3 totals 14 residues. V lost 2 bases and J lost 0, with 9 bases in between.

This clonotype was detected only a few times. The J gene is TRBJ2-1, the V gene TRBV20-1; the match to TRBD2 covers 12 bases. CDR3 length equals 13 residues. Germline CDR1 DFQATT, CDR2 SNEGSKA (reference sequence). The V and J ends lost 6 bases and 5 bases, in that order; junction bases with no gene match: 2. Here the CDR3 reads CSARTSGNNEQFF. In nucleotides, the CDR3 is TGCAGTGCGAGGACTAGCGGGAACAATGAGCAGTTCTTC.